The 32 T cell receptor beta chains presented below share a single source sample, sequenced in a study of quantifying T cell responses using KT2 cells. The overall study: Reverse transcription used primers in the TCR alpha and beta constant regions.

Each cDNA got a UMI-containing oligo ligated at its 3' end. The first PCR ran 3 to 5 cycles with an equimolar RC1.1 and RC1.2 beta primer mix. TCRdb used MiXCR to reprocess the UMI-ligation and nested PCR reads, holding one entry per CDR3 protein. Counted here are some 41,000 distinct CDR3 sequences, about a sixth occurring once; the ten biggest clones make up roughly 44%. The material sequenced was PBMCs spiked with cells of the T cell clone KT2. Receptor source: a human donor.

The chain uses TRBV27 and TRBJ1-1; possibly TRBD1 for D (5 bases). V was cut by 9 bases and J by 0 bases, with 23 bases left in between. CDR1 MNHEY and CDR2 SMNVEV come from the germline V gene (reference sequence). The length of the CDR3 is 17 residues. The CDR3 sequence: CASAPGARVGLNTEAFF. As DNA, the CDR3 is TGTGCCAGTGCACCCGGGGCTCGCGTTGGCCTGAACACTGAAGCTTTCTTT.

The sample holds a few counts of this clonotype. CDR3 residues: CASSEYHEGDGYTF. The CDR3 nucleotides are TGTGCCAGCAGTGAATATCATGAAGGAGATGGCTACACCTTC. The J gene is TRBJ1-2, the V gene TRBV25-1; D unresolved. Germline V lookup: CDR1 MGHDK, CDR2 SYGVNS. This CDR3 has 14 residues. The V gene lost 0 bases and the J gene lost 6 bases, with 11 bases spanning the gap.

The chain joins TRBV12-3 or TRBV12-4 to TRBJ2-1; D is uncertain. Deletions cut 6 bases from V and 0 bases from J, with 12 bases between. The CDR3 covers 15 residues. This chain's CDR3 is CASRPQMSSYNEQFF. Here the CDR3 DNA reads TGTGCCAGCAGGCCCCAGATGAGCTCCTACAATGAGCAGTTCTTC.

This clonotype was counted between two and nine times. V and J are TRBV20-1 and TRBJ2-1, with 7 bases aligning to TRBD1. The trim removed 6 bases at V and 2 bases at J, leaving 16 bases unmatched. The CDR3 totals 17 residues. Germline CDR1 DFQATT, CDR2 SNEGSKA (reference sequence). CDR3: CSAKGLIPGQTYNEQFF. CDR3 coding DNA: TGCAGTGCCAAGGGGTTAATCCCGGGACAGACCTACAATGAGCAGTTCTTC.

The chain couples TRBV5-1 to TRBJ2-6, with 7 bases that match TRBD1. Looked up from germline, CDR1 is SGHRS and CDR2 is YFSETQ. V was clipped by 7 bases and J by 0 bases; unmatched bases: 7. The CDR3 totals 16 residues. CDR3 residues: CASGKQGNSGANVLTF. Here the CDR3 DNA reads TGCGCCAGCGGAAAACAGGGGAACTCTGGGGCCAACGTCCTGACTTTC.

The V call is TRBV14, the J call TRBJ2-1; 13 bases align to TRBD2. The germline V gene encodes CDR1 SGHDN and CDR2 FVKESK. Unmatched junction bases numbered 8, after V lost 4 bases and J lost 5 bases. The CDR3 runs to 17 residues. The CDR3 region is CASSLRTSGGRDNEQFF. The DNA for the CDR3 is TGTGCCAGCAGCCTCCGGACTAGCGGGGGCCGTGACAATGAGCAGTTCTTC. Full variable domain (missing parts from reference TRBV14 and TRBJ2-1): EAGVTQFPSHSVIEKGQTVTLRCDPISGHDNLYWYRRVMGKEIKFLLHFVKESKQDESGMPNNRFLAERTGGTYSTLKVQPAELEDSGVYFCASSLRTSGGRDNEQFFGPGTRLTVL.

This clonotype was observed a single time. Just one base apart from a much larger clone, this may be a read error. This chain uses TRBV19 with TRBJ2-7; D is unresolved. Germline CDR1 and CDR2: LNHDA and SQIVND (reference sequence). This CDR3 comprises 16 residues. This chain's CDR3 is CSSSLRLGPWSGEQYF. The CDR3, as DNA: TGTTCCAGTAGTCTCCGGTTAGGACCTTGGAGTGGAGAGCAGTACTTC.

This clonotype is medium-sized by share. The chain uses TRBV20-1 and TRBJ2-5, with TRBD2 matching 12 bases. Germline V gene sequence: CDR1 DFQATT, CDR2 SNEGSKA (reference sequence). The CDR3 runs 17 residues. J was trimmed by 1 base and V by 1 base; bases with no gene match: 7. The DNA of the CDR3 is TGCAGTGCTAGAGGCCTAGCGGGAGGGAGCTTCCAAGAGACCCAGTACTTC. This encodes CSARGLAGGSFQETQYF.

The gene calls are TRBV6-2 or TRBV6-3 and TRBJ2-7; D perhaps matches TRBD2 (7 bases). Trimming shortened V by 5 bases and J by 0 bases, and 17 bases separated the two germline ends. Germline V lookup: CDR1 MNHEY, CDR2 SVGEGT. The CDR3 has 16 residues. The CDR3 DNA reads as TGTGCCAGCAGTCTCTACGGGGGGCGAAGCTCCTACGAGCAGTACTTC. It yields the protein CASSLYGGRSSYEQYF.

The genes are TRBV11-2 and TRBJ2-5; 9 bases line up with TRBD2. This CDR3 region has 16 residues. The ends lost 5 bases at V and 4 bases at J; junction bases unmatched: 11. Germline CDR1 SGHAT, CDR2 FQNNGV. The CDR3 DNA is TGTGCCAGCAGCCCCGGGACTAGCCCCGGCTCAGAGACCCAGTACTTC. It translates to CASSPGTSPGSETQYF. The variable domain in full, with the rest retrieved from reference TRBV11-2 and TRBJ2-5, is EAGVAQSPRYKIIEKRQSVAFWCNPISGHATLYWYQQILGQGPKLLIQFQNNGVVDDSQLPKDRFSAERLKGVDSTLKIQPAKLEDSAVYLCASSPGTSPGSETQYFGPGTRLLVL.

The chain couples TRBV29-1 to TRBJ2-7; D ambiguous. CDR1 and CDR2 from the germline V gene are SQVTM and ANQGSEA. This CDR3 has 13 residues. Deletions cut 1 base from V and 1 base from J, with 8 bases between. CDR3: CSVEVQESYEQYF. In DNA form, the CDR3 reads TGCAGCGTTGAAGTCCAGGAGTCCTACGAGCAGTACTTC.

This clonotype has a handful of counts. The gene calls are TRBV24-1 and TRBJ2-2, with a weak D call TRBD2 (6 bases). Trimming shortened V by 7 bases and J by 6 bases, and 8 bases separated the two germline ends. Germline CDR1 is KGHDR and CDR2 is SFDVKD. This CDR3 region has 12 residues. CDR3 sequence: CATSRDSGELFF. The CDR3 coding sequence is TGTGCCACCAGCAGGGACTCCGGGGAGCTGTTTTTT.

Only a few counts were recorded for this clonotype. The rearrangement uses TRBV7-8 and TRBJ2-3; a weak D match, TRBD2 (6 bases). The CDR3 is 16 residues long. CDR1 and CDR2 (germline): SGHVS, FQNEAQ. Trimming cost V 5 bases and J 0 bases, with 15 bases left between them. The CDR3 DNA follows: TGTGCCAGCAGCCCGGGACTGTCGACGAGCACAGATACGCAGTATTTT. Translated: CASSPGLSTSTDTQYF.

This clonotype was seen many times. This sequence joins TRBV5-1 and TRBJ2-7; D perhaps matches TRBD1 (6 bases). The V end was cut by 5 bases, the J end by 3 bases, with 12 bases between. The germline CDR1 and CDR2 sequences are SGHRS and YFSETQ. The length of the CDR3 is 13 residues. CDR3 bases: TGCGCCAGCAGAAGGACAGACAACTACGAGCAGTACTTC. Translated: CASRRTDNYEQYF. The whole variable domain, filled in from reference TRBV5-1 and TRBJ2-7, reads KAGVTQTPRYLIKTRGQQVTLSCSPISGHRSVSWYQQTPGQGLQFLFEYFSETQRNKGNFPGRFSGRQFSNSRSEMNVSTLELGDSALYLCASRRTDNYEQYFGPGTRLTVT.

The V gene is TRBV9, the J gene TRBJ2-7, with 9 positions matching TRBD2. Germline CDR1 SGDLS, CDR2 YYNGEE. CDR3 length: 15 amino acids. The trim removed 4 bases at V and 7 bases at J, leaving 12 bases unmatched. This CDR3 is CASSHGASGTGEQYF. The CDR3 DNA is TGTGCCAGCAGCCATGGGGCTAGCGGGACTGGGGAGCAGTACTTC.

This clonotype was seen at least ten times. CDR3 residues: CASSLQAANAQGYTF. As DNA, the CDR3 is TGTGCCAGCAGCTTGCAAGCAGCTAACGCCCAAGGCTACACCTTC. The chain employs TRBV5-5 and TRBJ1-2, with no clear D. The CDR3 is made up of 15 amino acids. Germline lookup yields CDR1 SGHKS and CDR2 YYEKEE (reference sequence). The V end lost 1 base, the J end lost 8 bases, and 18 bases lay between the germline ends.

This clonotype occurred a few times. The CDR3, as DNA: TGTGCCAGCAGCTCCGATCGCTACGAGCAGTACTTC. Its translation: CASSSDRYEQYF. The chain uses TRBV28 and TRBJ2-7; D is unclear. CDR1 and CDR2 (germline): MDHEN, SYDVKM. The CDR3 totals 12 residues. Between the trimmed V and J ends, which lost 6 bases and 3 bases, there was a span of 9 bases. The variable domain in full, completed from reference TRBV28 and TRBJ2-7, reads DVKVTQSSRYLVKRTGEKVFLECVQDMDHENMFWYRQDPGLGLRLIYFSYDVKMKEKGDIPEGYSVSREKKERFSLILESASTNQTSMYLCASSSDRYEQYFGPGTRLTVT.

The chain employs TRBV6-2 or TRBV6-3 and TRBJ2-1; no clear D gene. This CDR3 has 14 residues. Between the trimmed V and J ends, which lost 7 bases and 0 bases, there was a span of 10 bases. CDR1 and CDR2 from the germline V gene are MNHEY and SVGEGT. CDR3 coding DNA: TGTGCCAGCACCCTGGCGTTCTCCTACAATGAGCAGTTCTTC. This translates into CASTLAFSYNEQFF.

The chain is built from TRBV4-3 and TRBJ1-2, with D possibly matching TRBD1 (5 bases). Between the trimmed V and J ends, which lost 4 bases and 6 bases, there was a span of 18 bases. Per the germline V gene, CDR1 is LGHNA and CDR2 is YSLEER. The CDR3 has 15 amino acids. As DNA, the CDR3 is TGCGCCAGCAGCCCCCTCCCTCGGGAGGGGCATGGCTACACCTTC. Its protein product is CASSPLPREGHGYTF.

V usage is TRBV6-2 or TRBV6-3 and J usage is TRBJ1-1; TRBD1 matches at 9 bases. CDR1 MNHEY and CDR2 SVGEGT come from the germline V gene. The V segment lost 3 bases and the J segment 5 bases; nucleotides outside the gene matches: 10. The CDR3 has 16 residues. Written as DNA, the CDR3 is TGTGCCAGCAGTTATACAACAGGGGGCATCGTGACTGAAGCTTTCTTT. Amino acid sequence: CASSYTTGGIVTEAFF.

The chain combines TRBV30 with TRBJ2-7, with a weak D call TRBD1 (5 bases). V gave up 1 base and J gave up 6 bases, with 16 bases separating them. This CDR3 spans 14 amino acids. Germline CDR1 is GTSNPN and CDR2 is SVGIG (reference sequence). In DNA, the CDR3 is TGTGCCTGGAGTGGTGACAGACTCACCAGCGAGCAGTACTTC. It encodes CAWSGDRLTSEQYF.

The rearrangement joins TRBV29-1 to TRBJ1-2, with unresolved D. The V gene lost 0 bases and the J gene lost 8 bases, with 10 bases spanning the gap. This CDR3 comprises 12 residues. Germline CDR1 and CDR2: SQVTM and ANQGSEA. Here the CDR3 reads CSVEDRTMGYTF. The CDR3 nucleotides read TGCAGCGTTGAAGATCGGACTATGGGCTACACCTTC.

In this sample, this clonotype turned up a few times. V usage is TRBV2 and J usage is TRBJ2-7, with 8 bases lining up with TRBD2. The CDR3 length is 14 residues. Trimming removed 8 bases from V and 5 bases from J; junction bases left unmatched: 11. The germline V gene has CDR1 SNHLY and CDR2 FYNNEI. CDR3 in DNA: TGTGCCAGCTACCGAGCGGGAGTCGGCGACGAGCAGTACTTC. Translating it yields CASYRAGVGDEQYF.

This clonotype was recorded many times. This rearrangement joins TRBV24-1 to TRBJ1-1; no firm D call. Trimming took off 6 bases at V and 6 bases at J, with 10 bases between the two ends. The CDR3 has 12 amino acids. Germline V gene lookup returns CDR1 KGHDR and CDR2 SFDVKD. CDR3 DNA: TGTGCCACCAGTCATCGGGGAGCTGAAGCTTTCTTT. Protein: CATSHRGAEAFF.

This clonotype was seen a few times. This sequence joins TRBV21-1 and TRBJ2-5; the table's D call TRBD2 went unverified against the DNA. TRBV21-1 is a pseudogene locus. CDR3 length equals 11 residues. CDR3 in DNA: TGTGCCAGCAGCAAAACGAGACTATGGTACTTC. Translation gives CASSKTRLWYF.

This clonotype was seen repeatedly, ten times or more. The chain carries TRBV9 and TRBJ2-3; possibly TRBD2 for D (5 bases). CDR1 is SGDLS, CDR2 YYNGEE, per germline. The CDR3 extends over 14 amino acids. Trimming removed 2 bases from V and 3 bases from J, with 10 bases in between. This CDR3 reads CASSVRGETDTQYF. CDR3 nucleotides: TGTGCCAGCAGCGTTCGGGGTGAGACAGATACGCAGTATTTT.

This clonotype was seen more than once but under ten times. The chain joins TRBV4-1 to TRBJ2-4; 10 bases are shared with TRBD1. CDR1 and CDR2 from the germline V gene are MGHRA and YSYEKL. This CDR3 region has 15 residues. The V and J ends lost 4 bases and 7 bases, in that order; junction bases with no gene match: 7. CDR3 sequence (DNA): TGCGCCAGCAGCCTCCGGACAGGGGGAAATAACATTCAGTACTTC. The encoded protein is CASSLRTGGNNIQYF.

Only a few counts were recorded for this clonotype. The chain is built from TRBV11-2 and TRBJ2-3; D gene ambiguous. CDR3 length equals 13 residues. Trimming pared 4 bases from V and 2 bases from J, leaving 7 bases between. Germline CDR1 reads SGHAT; CDR2 reads FQNNGV. Here the CDR3 reads CASSSVPTDTQYF. The CDR3 coding sequence is TGTGCCAGCAGCTCAGTACCCACAGATACGCAGTATTTT.

This clonotype was seen repeatedly, ten times or more. The V and J genes are TRBV4-1 and TRBJ2-7; 7 bases agree with TRBD1. The V gene end was trimmed by 2 bases and the J gene end by 2 bases; junction bases not matched to a gene: 6. Germline CDR1 and CDR2: MGHRA and YSYEKL. There are 15 residues in the CDR3. DNA of the CDR3: TGCGCCAGCAGCCAACGGGAACAGGGGCCCTACGAGCAGTACTTC. This sequence encodes CASSQREQGPYEQYF.

There are a few counts of this clonotype. This chain links TRBV12-3 or TRBV12-4 with TRBJ1-2; 7 bases agree with TRBD1. The V segment lost 1 base and the J segment 5 bases; nucleotides outside the gene matches: 7. The CDR3 runs 15 residues. Written as DNA, the CDR3 is TGTGCCAGCAGTTTAGTCGGCAGGGGGAATTATGGCTACACCTTC. It specifies CASSLVGRGNYGYTF.

The chain uses TRBV29-1 and TRBJ2-1; TRBD2 aligns across 9 bases. CDR1 is SQVTM and CDR2 is ANQGSEA in the germline V gene. V dropped 4 bases and J dropped 9; count of bases not matched to a gene: 10. This CDR3 is built from 14 residues. The CDR3: CSVVMREGQTEQFF. CDR3 nucleotides: TGCAGCGTTGTCATGCGGGAGGGTCAGACTGAGCAGTTCTTC.

The rearrangement links TRBV6-1 to TRBJ1-1; maybe TRBD1 (6 bases). Germline CDR1 and CDR2: MNHNS and SASEGT. The CDR3 spans 14 residues. Trimming removed 6 bases at V and 6 bases at J, with 17 bases between. The CDR3 reads CASSAGTQSSEAFF. For the CDR3, the DNA is TGTGCCAGCAGCGCCGGGACACAGTCTTCTGAAGCTTTCTTT.